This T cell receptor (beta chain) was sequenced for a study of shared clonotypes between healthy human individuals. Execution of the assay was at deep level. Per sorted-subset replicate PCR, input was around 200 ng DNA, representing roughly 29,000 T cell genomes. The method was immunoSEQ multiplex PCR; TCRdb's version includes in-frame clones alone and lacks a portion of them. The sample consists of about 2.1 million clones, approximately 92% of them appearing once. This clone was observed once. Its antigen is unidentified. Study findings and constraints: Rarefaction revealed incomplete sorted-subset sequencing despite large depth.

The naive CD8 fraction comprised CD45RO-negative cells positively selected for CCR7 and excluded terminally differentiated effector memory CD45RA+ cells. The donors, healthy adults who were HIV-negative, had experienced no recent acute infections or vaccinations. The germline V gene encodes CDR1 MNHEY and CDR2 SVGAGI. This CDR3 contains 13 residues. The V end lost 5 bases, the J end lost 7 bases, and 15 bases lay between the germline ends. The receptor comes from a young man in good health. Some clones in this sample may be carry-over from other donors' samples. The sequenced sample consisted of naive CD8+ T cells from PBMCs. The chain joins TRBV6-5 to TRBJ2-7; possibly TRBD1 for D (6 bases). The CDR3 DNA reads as TGTGCCAGCAGTCCCTACAGGGTCCTGGAGCAGTACTTC. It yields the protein CASSPYRVLEQYF.